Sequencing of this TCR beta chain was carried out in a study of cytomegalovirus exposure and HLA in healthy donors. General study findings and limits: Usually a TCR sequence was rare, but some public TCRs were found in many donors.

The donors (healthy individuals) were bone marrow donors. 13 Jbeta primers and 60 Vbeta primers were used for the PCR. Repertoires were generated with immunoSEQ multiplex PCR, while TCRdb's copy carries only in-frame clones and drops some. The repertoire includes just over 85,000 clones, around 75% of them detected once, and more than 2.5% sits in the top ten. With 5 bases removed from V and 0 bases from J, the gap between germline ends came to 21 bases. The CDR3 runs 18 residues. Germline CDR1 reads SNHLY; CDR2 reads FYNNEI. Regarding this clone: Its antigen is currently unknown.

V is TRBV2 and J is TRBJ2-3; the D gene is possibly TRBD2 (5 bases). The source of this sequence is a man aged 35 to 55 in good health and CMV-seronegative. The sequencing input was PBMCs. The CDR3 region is CASSLDSRARGSTDTQYF. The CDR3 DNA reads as TGTGCCAGCAGTCTGGACTCGAGGGCCCGGGGTAGCACAGATACGCAGTATTTT.